This TCR beta chain was captured by sequencing in a study of blood T cell repertoires in COVID-19. In the study overall: T cells, B-cell-depleted T cells, or PBMCs provided the cDNA or gDNA that served as material.

Enrollment of patients from Seattle took place during active infection, with longitudinal follow-up. In the original analysis: Scientists estimated how many nucleated cells there were by amplifying reference gene primers. Using immunoSEQ multiplex PCR, the repertoire was profiled, and TCRdb retains in-frame clones only, with some absent. That table supplies the V and J calls and clone size; D and trimming were determined from the DNA. The repertoire holds over 150,000 clones, with approximately 83% as singletons. The TCR sequence derives from a woman in her thirties or forties with COVID-19, enrolled during active disease. What was sequenced was peripheral blood.

The CDR3: CASSLSVGASTDTQYF. CDR3 bases: TGCGCCAGCAGCCTGAGTGTGGGGGCCTCCACAGATACGCAGTATTTT. This rearrangement joins TRBV5-1 to TRBJ2-3; TRBD1 is a possible D gene (6 bases). Germline CDR1 and CDR2: SGHRS and YFSETQ. V lost 4 bases, J lost 2 bases, and 17 bases lay in between. CDR3 length equals 16 residues.